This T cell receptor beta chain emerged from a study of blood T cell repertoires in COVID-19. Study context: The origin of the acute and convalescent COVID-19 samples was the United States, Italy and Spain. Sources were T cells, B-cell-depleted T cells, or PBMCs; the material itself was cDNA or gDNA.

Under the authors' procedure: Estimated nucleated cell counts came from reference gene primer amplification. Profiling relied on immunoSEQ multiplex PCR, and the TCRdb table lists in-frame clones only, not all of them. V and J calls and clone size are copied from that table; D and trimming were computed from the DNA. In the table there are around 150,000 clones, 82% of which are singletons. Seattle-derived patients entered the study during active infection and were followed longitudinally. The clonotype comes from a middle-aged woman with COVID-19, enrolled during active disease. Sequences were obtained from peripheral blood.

The CDR3 here is CASSQGGDQPQHF. The CDR3 nucleotides are TGTGCCAGCAGCCAAGGGGGCGATCAGCCCCAGCATTTT. The gene calls are TRBV14 and TRBJ1-5, with D perhaps TRBD1 (5 bases). V gave up 1 base and J gave up 5 bases, with 6 bases separating them. Per germline, CDR1 SGHDN and CDR2 FVKESK. This CDR3 contains 13 residues.